Listed here are 25 T cell receptor beta chains from one sample, sequenced in a study of early T cells in non-severe SARS-CoV-2 infection. TCRdb itself ran the 5' RACE reads through MiXCR, one entry per CDR3 protein. Of some 100,000 distinct CDR3 sequences detected, roughly 14% appear once; the ten largest clones hold approximately 0.62%. Sequencing was performed on whole blood. The receptors here all came from an adult who was a healthcare worker with PCR-confirmed SARS-CoV-2 infection or an uninfected control (not recorded which).

The chain uses TRBV19 and TRBJ1-5; D unclear. Trimming took off 8 bases at V and 4 bases at J, with 12 bases between the two ends. The CDR3 consists of 13 residues. Germline V gives CDR1 LNHDA, CDR2 SQIVND (reference sequence). CDR3 in DNA: TGTGCCAGTTGCCTACCGGGGAATCAGCCCCAGCATTTT. It translates to CASCLPGNQPQHF.

Only a few counts were recorded for this clonotype. In DNA form, the CDR3 reads TGTGCCAGCAGCGTAGACAGCTCCTACGAGCAGTACGTC. Its translation: CASSVDSSYEQYV. This rearrangement joins TRBV9 to TRBJ2-7, with D unresolved. The V gene lost 0 bases and the J gene lost 0 bases, with 4 bases spanning the gap. CDR3 length equals 13 residues. Germline V lookup: CDR1 SGDLS, CDR2 YYNGEE.

This clonotype was detected only a few times. The gene calls are TRBV4-2 and TRBJ2-3, with 13 nucleotides matching TRBD2. CDR1 and CDR2 from the germline V gene are LGHNA and YNFKEQ. Unmatched junction bases numbered 4, after V lost 4 bases and J lost 3 bases. The CDR3 length is 16 residues. CDR3 in DNA: TGTGCCAGCAGCCCACAGACTAGCGGGGGGACAGATACGCAGTATTTT. Amino acid sequence: CASSPQTSGGTDTQYF.

V and J are TRBV5-5 and TRBJ2-7; D gene ambiguous. The CDR3 extends over 14 amino acids. Germline CDR1 reads SGHKS; CDR2 reads YYEKEE (reference sequence). The germline V and J ends were trimmed by 4 bases and 3 bases, with 14 bases remaining between them. Here the CDR3 DNA reads TGTGCCAGCAGCCTAAGGACGGAGAACTACGAGCAGTACGTC. Its translation: CASSLRTENYEQYV.

CDR3 nucleotide sequence: TGTGCCAGCAGCCAAGGGGTCACAGGGGGAACGACTAATGAAAAACTGTTTTTT. Its translation: CASSQGVTGGTTNEKLFF. The chain is built from TRBV3-1 and TRBJ1-4, with 8 bases identical to TRBD1. Germline V CDR1 and CDR2: LGHDT, YNNKEL (reference sequence). The CDR3 is 18 amino acids. J gave up 2 bases and V 1 base, and 9 bases lay outside the gene matches.

The sample holds many counts of this clonotype. V gene TRBV20-1 combines with J gene TRBJ1-1; 10 bases map to TRBD1. After removal of 2 bases from V and 1 base from J, the junction contained 7 bases not matched to a gene. The CDR3 sequence is 16 residues long. Per germline, CDR1 DFQATT and CDR2 SNEGSKA (reference sequence). In DNA form, the CDR3 reads TGCAGTGCTAGACACGGGACAGGGGCAAAGAACACTGAAGCTTTCTTT. It codes for CSARHGTGAKNTEAFF.

This clonotype has at least ten counts. The CDR3 DNA reads as TGCGCCAGCAGCCGGGACTTCACAGATACGCAGTATTTT. It specifies CASSRDFTDTQYF. V and J are TRBV4-1 and TRBJ2-3; TRBD2 is a possible D gene (6 bases). The ends were cut back, 4 bases at V and 2 bases at J, with 7 bases in the middle. The CDR3 runs to 13 residues. The germline V gene has CDR1 MGHRA and CDR2 YSYEKL.

The V and J genes are TRBV6-2 or TRBV6-3 and TRBJ1-1, with a possible D match to TRBD1 (5 bases). Germline V lookup: CDR1 MNHEY, CDR2 SVGEGT. V was shortened by 11 bases and J by 1 base, with 11 bases between the two germline ends. The CDR3 loop spans 12 amino acids. The CDR3 bases are TGTGCCGGAGGACACCCGAACACTGAAGCTTTCTTT. Translation: CAGGHPNTEAFF.

This clonotype was picked up a small number of times. The chain employs TRBV4-1 and TRBJ1-2, with D possibly TRBD1 on 6 matching bases. Per germline, CDR1 MGHRA and CDR2 YSYEKL. Deletions cut 0 bases from V and 2 bases from J, with 13 bases between. This CDR3 region has 16 residues. CDR3 residues: CASSQDHWGRNYGYTF. CDR3 sequence (DNA): TGCGCCAGCAGCCAAGATCATTGGGGGCGCAACTATGGCTACACCTTC.

J is TRBJ1-1 and V is TRBV20-1, with 7 bases lining up with TRBD1. Trimming took 6 bases from V and 6 from J; bases not matched to a gene: 13. CDR3 length: 14 residues. The germline V gene encodes CDR1 DFQATT and CDR2 SNEGSKA (reference sequence). DNA for the CDR3: TGCAGTGCAGACCGAGGGGGCGGGCCCGCTGAAGCTTTCTTT. Translating gives CSADRGGGPAEAFF.

This clonotype was counted between two and nine times. This chain links TRBV2 with TRBJ2-3; D might be TRBD2 (7 bases). The V gene lost 6 bases and the J gene lost 2 bases, with 18 bases spanning the gap. The CDR3 covers 16 residues. Germline V lookup: CDR1 SNHLY, CDR2 FYNNEI. The CDR3 bases are TGTGCCAGCAGCCCTCGGAGGGGGGGCCCCACAGATACGCAGTATTTT. Translating it yields CASSPRRGGPTDTQYF.

This clonotype occurred a few times. The rearrangement uses TRBV7-8 and TRBJ2-5, with unresolved D. Germline CDR1 and CDR2: SGHVS and FQNEAQ. The CDR3 covers 13 residues. Trimming took 1 base from V and 5 from J, leaving 8 bases between them. The CDR3 loop is CASSLVARETQYF. The CDR3 coding sequence is TGTGCCAGCAGCTTAGTGGCTCGGGAGACCCAGTACTTC.

The V call is TRBV18, the J call TRBJ2-1; TRBD2 matches 9 bases. The CDR3 has 17 amino acids. J gave up 8 bases and V 0 bases, and 11 bases lay outside the gene matches. Germline-derived CDR1 and CDR2 are KGHSH and LQKENI. The CDR3 nucleotides are TGTGCCAGCTCACCACCGCTTACGCGGGGGGGCGGCGATGAGCAGTTCTTC. Amino acid sequence: CASSPPLTRGGGDEQFF.

The table lists this clonotype with a few counts. V gene TRBV3-1 combines with J gene TRBJ2-2; D remains ambiguous. In germline, CDR1 is LGHDT, CDR2 YNNKEL (reference sequence). Trimming took 4 bases from V and 7 from J, leaving 10 bases between them. CDR3 size: 13 residues. Here the CDR3 DNA reads TGTGCCAGCAGCCGCATACCAAGCGGGGAGCTGTTTTTT. Translating it yields CASSRIPSGELFF.

This clonotype was seen only a few times. The CDR3 protein is CASSLRPTGLENTEAFF. The DNA for the CDR3 is TGTGCCAGCTCACTCCGCCCGACAGGGCTAGAGAACACTGAAGCTTTCTTT. The chain carries TRBV18 and TRBJ1-1; 7 positions agree with TRBD1. CDR3 size: 17 residues. J gave up 1 base and V 4 bases, and 12 bases lay outside the gene matches. Germline V gene lookup returns CDR1 KGHSH and CDR2 LQKENI.

The chain combines TRBV20-1 with TRBJ1-2, with TRBD1 identical over 12 bases. The CDR3 is made up of 14 amino acids. The ends lost 5 bases at V and 2 bases at J; junction bases unmatched: 3. Per germline, CDR1 DFQATT and CDR2 SNEGSKA (reference sequence). The CDR3 DNA follows: TGCAGTGCTTCCGGGACAGGGGGCAACTATGGCTACACCTTC. It encodes CSASGTGGNYGYTF.

This clonotype was observed a few times. The chain recombines TRBV4-1 with TRBJ2-7; D is unclear. This CDR3 comprises 13 residues. With 1 base removed from V and 3 bases from J, the gap between germline ends came to 7 bases. Germline values: CDR1 MGHRA, CDR2 YSYEKL. The CDR3 spells CASSQGPGYEQYV. The CDR3 region has the DNA TGCGCCAGCAGCCAAGGGCCAGGCTACGAGCAGTACGTC.

The V call is TRBV4-2, the J call TRBJ2-4; the D is unclear. CDR1 is LGHNA and CDR2 is YNFKEQ in the germline V gene. V lost 2 bases and J 0 bases, leaving 11 bases between the germline ends. The length of the CDR3 is 16 residues. The CDR3 DNA sequence: TGTGCCAGCAGCCAAACCAAAGGCCTAGCCAAAAACATTCAGTACTTC. Translating it yields CASSQTKGLAKNIQYF.

This clonotype was seen more than once but under ten times. The chain recombines TRBV6-1 with TRBJ1-1; no clear D. Between the trimmed V and J ends, which lost 6 bases and 4 bases, there was a span of 18 bases. The CDR3 runs to 15 residues. Germline V gene sequence: CDR1 MNHNS, CDR2 SASEGT. CDR3 bases: TGTGCCAGCAGCCCCGCTCGGCCGAGAGGCACTGAAGCTTTCTTT. Its translation: CASSPARPRGTEAFF.

There are a few counts of this clonotype. The V call is TRBV10-2, the J call TRBJ1-1, with D maybe TRBD1 (5 bases). The length of the CDR3 is 11 residues. The V gene lost 4 bases and the J gene lost 8 bases, with 8 bases spanning the gap. Germline V CDR1 and CDR2: WSHSY, SAAADI. In DNA form, the CDR3 reads TGCGCCAGCAGTGGAGACAGAGAAGCTTTCTTT. This gives the protein CASSGDREAFF.

The sample holds a few counts of this clonotype. The chain recombines TRBV4-1 with TRBJ1-1; D uncertain. The CDR3 contains 17 residues. Trimming stripped 0 bases from V and 1 base from J, with 15 bases between. Germline V gene sequence: CDR1 MGHRA, CDR2 YSYEKL. CDR3 sequence: CASSQDLRPQRNTEAFF. The CDR3 nucleotides read TGCGCCAGCAGCCAAGATTTAAGGCCCCAGAGGAACACTGAAGCTTTCTTT.

This clonotype was recorded a few times. The J gene is TRBJ2-3, the V gene TRBV12-3 or TRBV12-4; maybe TRBD2 (7 bases). V was shortened by 6 bases and J by 1 base, with 17 bases between the two germline ends. This CDR3 region has 16 residues. The chain's CDR3 is CASSPGGGGRTDTQYF. The CDR3, as DNA: TGTGCCAGCAGCCCGGGGGGCGGGGGCCGCACAGATACGCAGTATTTT.

The chain recombines TRBV14 with TRBJ2-7; D is ambiguous. This CDR3 contains 14 residues. Trimming cost V 1 base and J 3 bases, with 10 bases left between them. Germline CDR1 reads SGHDN; CDR2 reads FVKESK. CDR3 loop: CASSQGWVDYEQYV. The CDR3 DNA reads as TGTGCCAGCAGCCAAGGGTGGGTGGACTACGAGCAGTACGTC.

This clonotype has ten or more counts. The rearrangement links TRBV20-1 to TRBJ1-2; unclear D gene. V was trimmed by 6 bases and J by 0 bases, leaving 14 bases between them. This CDR3 region has 14 residues. Germline CDR1 reads DFQATT; CDR2 reads SNEGSKA (reference sequence). This chain's CDR3 is CSAFRERANYGYTF. CDR3 DNA: TGCAGTGCCTTCCGGGAGAGGGCTAACTATGGCTACACCTTC.

This clonotype was observed many times. V is TRBV7-6 and J is TRBJ2-5; TRBD2 matches at 8 bases. CDR1 and CDR2 (germline): SGHVS, FNYEAQ. The CDR3 length is 15 residues. With V trimmed by 2 bases and J by 3 bases, 5 bases remained unmatched. As DNA, the CDR3 is TGTGCCAGCAGCTTATCGGGCGGGGGGAAAGAGACCCAGTACTTC. Residues: CASSLSGGGKETQYF.